This T cell receptor (beta chain) emerged from a study of CD8 T cells in ankylosing spondylitis. This CDR3 contains 13 residues. The germline gives CDR1 MDHEN, CDR2 SYDVKM. V lost 6 bases and J 2 bases, leaving 5 bases between the germline ends. Each CDR3 protein gets one entry after TCRdb re-called the 5' RACE reads with MiXCR. In the table there are around 150,000 distinct CDR3 sequences, around 16% of which are singletons. In its sample, this clonotype was seen a few times. This sequence joins TRBV28 and TRBJ2-6, with unresolved D. The source material was blood, either unsorted or a sorted T cell fraction (not recorded which). The source of this sequence is a male donor with ankylosing spondylitis or in good health (not recorded which). The CDR3 region has the DNA TGTGCCAGCAGACCCCCTGGGGCCAACGTCCTGACTTTC. This sequence encodes CASRPPGANVLTF.